Sequencing of this TCR beta chain was carried out in a study of beta chain features in type 1 diabetes. Regarding the study as a whole: Shortening that was moderate but significant affected the TCRB CDR3s of Type 1 diabetes patients in all four CD4+ subsets.

Investigators reverse transcribed all isolated RNA, so they sequenced expressed TCRB transcripts. Naive, central memory and regulatory T cell samples produced a mean of about 3.5 million reads. The method was immunoSEQ multiplex PCR; TCRdb's version includes in-frame clones alone and lacks a portion of them. The table includes around 450,000 clones, about 10% detected once. Germline V gene data show CDR1 as KGHSH and CDR2 as LQKENI. This CDR3 spans 14 amino acids. V gave up 0 bases and J gave up 8 bases, with 11 bases separating them. Cells sorted by CD45RO/CCR7/CD25/CD127/CD95/CD27 comprised CD4+ naive, central memory, regulatory and stem cell-like memory cells. This clone was observed a few times. The antigen is not known.

The source of this sequence is a young woman in good health. The chain has TRBV18 and TRBJ2-4; D is uncertain. Sequencing used naive CD4+ T cells from blood. In DNA form, the CDR3 reads TGTGCCAGCTCACCACCTCGTGGCCGGGACATTCAGTACTTC. Its protein is CASSPPRGRDIQYF.